Listed here are 15 T cell receptor beta chains from one sample, sequenced in a study of technical replicates of blood from several donors. TCRdb's copy holds only in-frame clones and misses some; the assay was immunoSEQ multiplex PCR. The data contain around 60,000 clones, about 92% of them singletons. Material for sequencing was PBMCs. Every receptor here comes from a human donor in good health. Some clones in this sample may be carry-over from other donors' samples.

This chain uses TRBV13 with TRBJ1-2; 8 nucleotides line up with TRBD1. V lost 4 bases to trimming and J lost 5 bases; unmatched junction nucleotides: 15. The CDR3 consists of 17 residues. The V gene's germline CDR1 is PRHDT and CDR2 FYEKMQ (reference sequence). CDR3 loop: CASSSPDRGAEDYGYTF. CDR3 coding DNA: TGTGCCAGCAGCTCCCCCGACAGGGGCGCCGAGGATTATGGCTACACCTTC.

The chain is built from TRBV6-1 and TRBJ1-6; perhaps TRBD1 as D (6 bases). V lost 2 bases and J 5 bases, leaving 13 bases between the germline ends. The CDR3 is 16 residues long. Germline CDR1 reads MNHNS; CDR2 reads SASEGT. Here the CDR3 reads CASSERAGANNSPLHF. DNA for the CDR3: TGTGCCAGCAGTGAAAGGGCGGGGGCCAATAATTCACCCCTCCACTTT.

The chain employs TRBV4-3 and TRBJ2-5; 9 nucleotides agree with TRBD2. Trimming at V came to 3 bases and at J to 4 bases, leaving 9 bases not matched to a gene. This CDR3 has 16 amino acids. Per the germline V gene, CDR1 is LGHNA and CDR2 is YSLEER. The CDR3 protein is CASSQGLGGGAETQYF. For the CDR3, the DNA is TGCGCCAGCAGCCAGGGTCTTGGCGGGGGGGCAGAGACCCAGTACTTC.

This chain joins TRBV5-1 and TRBJ2-3, with TRBD2 matching 13 bases. Germline-derived CDR1 and CDR2 are SGHRS and YFSETQ. J gave up 6 bases and V 3 bases, and 10 bases lay outside the gene matches. The CDR3 is 17 residues long. The CDR3 here is CASSSTLAGGPWDTQYF. CDR3 coding DNA: TGCGCCAGCAGCTCCACACTAGCGGGGGGGCCATGGGATACGCAGTATTTT.

The J gene is TRBJ1-2, the V gene TRBV5-1; 8 bases align to TRBD1. This CDR3 contains 14 residues. Germline V gives CDR1 SGHRS, CDR2 YFSETQ. Trimming cost V 4 bases and J 1 base; bases outside gene matches: 3. CDR3 coding DNA: TGCGCCAGCAGCCAACAGGGGGATAACTATGGCTACACCTTC. Translating gives CASSQQGDNYGYTF.

The chain combines TRBV7-8 with TRBJ2-6; weak D call: TRBD1 (6 bases). CDR3 size: 18 residues. Germline V gene data show CDR1 as SGHVS and CDR2 as FQNEAQ. Trimming shortened V by 1 base and J by 0 bases, and 13 bases separated the two germline ends. The DNA of the CDR3 is TGTGCCAGCAGCTTAGAAGAGGACAGTACCTCTGGGGCCAACGTCCTGACTTTC. It specifies CASSLEEDSTSGANVLTF.

The CDR3 protein is CASSASGTSGRNEQYF. DNA of the CDR3: TGTGCCAGCAGCGCTTCCGGGACTAGCGGGAGGAACGAGCAGTACTTC. The gene calls are TRBV7-2 and TRBJ2-7, with 15 positions matching TRBD2. The J segment lost 5 bases and the V segment lost 5 bases, leaving 7 bases of the junction unmatched. The germline gives CDR1 SGHTA, CDR2 FQGNSA. The CDR3 totals 16 residues.

V is TRBV6-6 and J is TRBJ2-7, with a tentative D call TRBD2 (6 bases). Germline V gene sequence: CDR1 MNHNY, CDR2 SVGAGI (reference sequence). The CDR3 has 16 residues. With 4 bases removed from V and 2 bases from J, the gap between germline ends came to 18 bases. The CDR3 here is CASSSATWRDPYEQYF. In DNA form, the CDR3 reads TGTGCCAGCAGTTCCGCCACCTGGAGGGACCCCTACGAGCAGTACTTC.

The gene calls are TRBV19 and TRBJ1-2, with TRBD1 identical over 9 bases. V was pared by 9 bases and J by 4 bases, with 12 bases of the junction left unmatched. There are 15 residues in the CDR3. CDR1 LNHDA and CDR2 SQIVND come from the germline V gene (reference sequence). The CDR3 here is CASRESGQGGYGYTF. In DNA form, the CDR3 reads TGTGCCAGCCGAGAGTCGGGACAGGGAGGCTATGGCTACACCTTC.

The chain has TRBV4-2 and TRBJ1-1, with a weak D call TRBD1 (6 bases). Trimming cost V 4 bases and J 6 bases, with 18 bases left between them. Germline assignment: CDR1 LGHNA and CDR2 YNFKEQ. This CDR3 comprises 15 residues. CDR3 bases: TGTGCCAGCAGCCCCCAAGGGGGTGGAGGTCCTGAAGCTTTCTTT. Translated, it gives CASSPQGGGGPEAFF.

The chain is built from TRBV6-5 and TRBJ2-7, with 8 bases aligning to TRBD2. The CDR3 has 15 amino acids. Germline V lookup: CDR1 MNHEY, CDR2 SVGAGI. The trim removed 5 bases at V and 0 bases at J, leaving 6 bases unmatched. The CDR3 loop is CASSRTSGFSYEQYF. Written as DNA, the CDR3 is TGTGCCAGCAGTCGTACTAGCGGTTTCTCCTACGAGCAGTACTTC.

The rearrangement uses TRBV12-5 and TRBJ2-1, with D maybe TRBD1 (6 bases). The germline CDR1 and CDR2 sequences are LGHNT and FRNRAP. V was clipped by 6 bases and J by 7 bases, with 13 bases between them. The CDR3 totals 13 residues. Here the CDR3 reads CASGGEGGNEQFF. CDR3 bases: TGTGCTAGTGGGGGGGAAGGGGGAAATGAGCAGTTCTTC.

The chain is built from TRBV7-9 and TRBJ2-5; tentative D call: TRBD2 (5 bases). The CDR3 runs to 15 residues. Germline V gene lookup returns CDR1 SEHNR and CDR2 FQNEAQ (reference sequence). V was clipped by 0 bases and J by 5 bases, with 13 bases between them. CDR3 coding DNA: TGTGCCAGCAGCTTAGCGCGAGGGTTCGGGGAGACCCAGTACTTC. This sequence encodes CASSLARGFGETQYF.

The J gene is TRBJ1-2, the V gene TRBV5-6; 8 nucleotides match TRBD1. The V gene end was trimmed by 5 bases and the J gene end by 1 base; junction bases not matched to a gene: 7. Germline CDR1 is SGHDT and CDR2 is YYEEEE. The CDR3 runs to 15 residues. CDR3 residues: CASRPGTGVNYGYTF. CDR3 sequence (DNA): TGTGCCAGCAGACCCGGGACAGGTGTTAACTATGGCTACACCTTC.

The V call is TRBV27, the J call TRBJ1-1, with D perhaps matching TRBD1 (5 bases). CDR3 length equals 14 residues. CDR1 and CDR2 (germline): MNHEY, SMNVEV (reference sequence). V lost 8 bases and J 1 base, leaving 14 bases between the germline ends. The CDR3 sequence: CASSTRGTNTEAFF. CDR3 DNA sequence: TGTGCCAGCTCAACACGGGGGACGAACACTGAAGCTTTCTTT.